A selection of T cell receptor beta chains follows, all from one sample in a study of blood T cell repertoires in COVID-19. Assay: immunoSEQ multiplex PCR; the TCRdb copy retains only in-frame clones and omits some. The profile shows tens of thousands of clones, just under 85% of them singletons. Sequencing was performed on peripheral blood. Receptors were obtained from a man between 65 and 85 years old with acute or convalescent COVID-19. Each CDR3 is given with its conserved first and last residue. D genes are given only for firm matches.

J | D | V | DNA | CDR3
TRBJ1-2 | TRBD1 | TRBV25-1 | TGTGCCAGCAGTGAATACCAAGGACAGGGGTTGAATGGCTACACCTTC | CASSEYQGQGLNGYTF
TRBJ2-7 | NA | TRBV2 | TGTGCCAGCATAATCTCGCCAGGCCTTTACGAGCAGTACTTC | CASIISPGLYEQYF
TRBJ1-2 | NA | TRBV6-2/TRBV6-3 | TGTGCCAGCAGTTACCTCAGCGGGACCTATGGCTACACCTTC | CASSYLSGTYGYTF
TRBJ2-3 | NA | TRBV6-9 | TGTGCCCCCAAAGGCAGGGCCGCCCTGGGGGATACGCAGTATTTT | CAPKGRAALGDTQYF
TRBJ2-1 | NA | TRBV7-2 | TGTGCCAGCAGCTTAAGTGCTAGCTCGAATGAGCAGTTCTTC | CASSLSASSNEQFF
TRBJ1-4 | NA | TRBV5-1 | TGCGCCAGCAGCCAGACAACTCATAATGAAAAACTGTTTTTT | CASSQTTHNEKLFF
TRBJ1-1 | NA | TRBV10-3 | TGTGCCATCAGTGTTCCGGGGAACACTGAAGCTTTCTTT | CAISVPGNTEAFF
TRBJ2-1 | TRBD2 | TRBV14 | TGTGCCAGCAGCCTCCGACCTCTAGCGGGGGGTCAACCCCAGTTCTTC | CASSLRPLAGGQPQFF
TRBJ1-1 | NA | TRBV5-1 | TGCGCCAGCAGCTTACAGGGTAATCGGGTGAGGGACACTGAAGCTTTCTTT | CASSLQGNRVRDTEAFF
TRBJ1-2 | NA | TRBV10-3 | TGTGCCATCAGTGAGTCGGCCGCCAGTTATGGCTACACCTTC | CAISESAASYGYTF
TRBJ2-7 | NA | TRBV6-5 | TGTGCCAGCAGGGAGGGACAGATGACCTACGAGCAGTACTTC | CASREGQMTYEQYF
TRBJ2-7 | NA | TRBV11-2 | TGTGCCAGCAGCGTTGACAATACCTACGAGCAGTACTTC | CASSVDNTYEQYF
TRBJ1-4 | NA | TRBV2 | TGTGCCAGCAGTGGGCAGGGAATTGGGAATGAAAAACTGTTTTTT | CASSGQGIGNEKLFF
TRBJ2-1 | NA | TRBV5-1 | TGCGCCAGCAGCATTAGCGGTCTATACAATGAGCAGTTCTTC | CASSISGLYNEQFF
TRBJ2-3 | TRBD2 | TRBV2 | TGTGCCAGCAGTGACCCTAGCGGGGGGGATACGCAGTATTTT | CASSDPSGGDTQYF
TRBJ2-7 | NA | TRBV5-1 | TGCGCCAGCAGCCCCCGAACAGCCGGGGATTTTTCCTACGAGCAGTACTTC | CASSPRTAGDFSYEQYF
TRBJ1-5 | NA | TRBV11-2 | TGTGCCAGCAGCTTAGTGGTCAGAAATCAGCCCCAGCATTTT | CASSLVVRNQPQHF
TRBJ1-2 | TRBD1 | TRBV12-3/TRBV12-4 | TGTGCCAGCAGAAAACAGGGGGTGGGTGGCTACACCTTC | CASRKQGVGGYTF